These T cell receptor beta chains were read from a single sample in a study of blood T cell repertoires in COVID-19. Sequenced by immunoSEQ multiplex PCR; TCRdb stores in-frame clones only, minus some. The sample lists 100,000 or so clones, roughly 84% occurring once. Sequencing used peripheral blood. These receptors came from a woman aged 55-70 years in a cohort sampled during active or convalescent COVID-19. Both conserved end residues are part of each CDR3.

TRBV3-1/TRBV3-2 CASSHPPGTGGASSPLHF
TRBV20-1 CSAKGGYGYTF
TRBV3-1/TRBV3-2 CASSQTNGGEKLFF
TRBV6-5 CASSSPQTSGETQYF
TRBV12-3/TRBV12-4 CASSSRTGELFF
TRBV3-1/TRBV3-2 CASSQVDTTNEKLFF
TRBV3-1/TRBV3-2 CASSQRQGDEKLFF
TRBV24-1 CATSDGRGLSSYNEQFF
TRBV18 CASSPRRQGPEAFF
TRBV7-3 CASSYTGVEQFF
TRBV15 CATSRDQTGELFF
TRBV12-5 CASGLNSGRAYEQYF
TRBV9 CASSVAGQGTEAFF
TRBV7-9 CASSSSGGAGHEQFF
TRBV6-5 CASSYSSGIDTQYF
TRBV19 CASIKQGAGEKLFF
TRBV4-1 CASSLPFTTGGAASYTF
TRBV5-1 CASSPGTGRTDTQYF
TRBV7-7 CASSDTGRRDTGELFF
TRBV10-2 CASTQGGAETQYF
TRBV5-1 CASRQQGSTGNTEAFF
TRBV5-1 CASSLQGGNTEAFF
TRBV20-1 CSASTLDSPNYNEQFF
TRBV30 CAWSVPREGMGYGYTF
TRBV5-8 CASSLRGGNNEQFF
TRBV20-1 CSAGGGGYTF